This T cell receptor (beta chain) was recorded in a study of technical replicates of blood from a few donors. Trimming stripped 6 bases from V and 5 bases from J, with 13 bases between. CDR1 MNHNS and CDR2 SASEGT come from the germline V gene. This CDR3 is 13 amino acids long. Some clones are missing from TCRdb's copy, which holds only in-frame ones; the method was immunoSEQ multiplex PCR. The sample includes some 67,000 clones, roughly 98% seen only once; the top ten take about 0.16%. The sequencing sample was made of T cells isolated from PBMCs. The receptor comes from a human donor in good health. This chain connects TRBV6-1 to TRBJ1-1; possible D gene TRBD1, 6 bases. CDR3 sequence: CASRNRVETEAFF. CDR3 DNA: TGTGCCAGCAGGAACAGGGTAGAGACTGAAGCTTTCTTT.